Below, one T cell receptor (beta chain) is given with its context. The CDR3 covers 14 residues. V was clipped by 0 bases and J by 3 bases, with 6 bases between them. Germline V gene lookup returns CDR1 LGHNA and CDR2 YSLEER. Repertoires were generated with immunoSEQ multiplex PCR, while TCRdb's copy carries only in-frame clones and drops some. This table holds fewer than 3 million clones, roughly 92% found once. The record originates from a study of shared clonotypes between healthy human individuals. The chain uses TRBV4-3 and TRBJ2-1; D ambiguous. The sequencing input was naive CD4+ T cells from PBMCs. Specified subset: CD45RA+ positively selected. This sequence was found in a man younger than 35 in good health. Some clones in this sample may be carry-over from other donors' samples. The CDR3 bases are TGCGCCAGCAGCCAAGATGGGGTCTACAATGAGCAGTTCTTC. It encodes CASSQDGVYNEQFF.